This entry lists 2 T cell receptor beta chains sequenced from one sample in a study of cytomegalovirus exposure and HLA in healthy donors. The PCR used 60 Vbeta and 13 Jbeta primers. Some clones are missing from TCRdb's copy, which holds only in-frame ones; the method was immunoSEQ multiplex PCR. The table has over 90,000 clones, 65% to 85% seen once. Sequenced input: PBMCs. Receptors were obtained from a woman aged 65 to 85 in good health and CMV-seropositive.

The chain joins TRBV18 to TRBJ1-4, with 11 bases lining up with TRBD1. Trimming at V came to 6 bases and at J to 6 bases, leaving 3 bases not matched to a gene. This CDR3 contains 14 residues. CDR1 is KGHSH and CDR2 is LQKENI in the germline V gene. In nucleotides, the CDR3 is TGTGCCAGCTCGGGACAGGGGGTCGATGAAAAACTGTTTTTT. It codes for CASSGQGVDEKLFF. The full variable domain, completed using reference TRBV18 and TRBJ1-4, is NAGVMQNPRHLVRRRGQEARLRCSPMKGHSHVYWYRQLPEEGLKFMVYLQKENIIDESGMPKERFSAEFPKEGPSILRIQQVVRGDSAAYFCASSGQGVDEKLFFGSGTQLSVL.

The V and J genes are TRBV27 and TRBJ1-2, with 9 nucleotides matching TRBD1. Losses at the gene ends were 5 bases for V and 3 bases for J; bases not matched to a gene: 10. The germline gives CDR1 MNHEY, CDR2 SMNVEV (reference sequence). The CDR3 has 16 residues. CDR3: CASSPDRGRGDYGYTF. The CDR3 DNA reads TGTGCCAGCAGTCCGGACAGGGGACGAGGTGACTATGGCTACACCTTC.